Listed here are 26 T cell receptor beta chains from one sample, sequenced in a study of T cells in Graves' hyperthyroidism and ophthalmopathy. TCR beta CDR3 sequences were amplified from RNA transcripts. Primed by the HTBI set, a first-round RT-PCR was run on the TCR CDR3. TCRdb ran MiXCR on the multiplex PCR reads and lists one entry per CDR3 protein. Of 490,000 or so distinct CDR3 sequences in the sample, 22% were seen once. Sequencing was done on a sample of blood. The receptors were gathered from a woman between 70 and 85 years old with Graves' ophthalmopathy.

V and J are TRBV30 and TRBJ1-1; no definite D call. V was trimmed by 0 bases and J by 4 bases, leaving 9 bases between them. CDR1 and CDR2 (germline): GTSNPN, SVGIG (reference sequence). The CDR3 has 13 amino acids. DNA of the CDR3: TGTGCCTGGAGTGTATATGGGATCACTGAAGCTTTCTTT. It is translated as CAWSVYGITEAFF.

J is TRBJ2-5 and V is TRBV29-1, with D uncertain. CDR1 SQVTM and CDR2 ANQGSEA come from the germline V gene. V shed 4 bases and J shed 1 base, with 4 bases lying between them. The CDR3 contains 11 residues. As DNA, the CDR3 is TGCAGCGTTGGGGGCCAAGAGACCCAGTACTTC. Translating gives CSVGGQETQYF.

This clonotype has a handful of counts. The chain has TRBV28 and TRBJ2-7, with 7 bases matching TRBD2. Germline loops: CDR1 MDHEN, CDR2 SYDVKM. This CDR3 has 14 amino acids. V trimming: 6 bases; J trimming: 5 bases; junction bases outside the gene matches: 10. CDR3 sequence reads: CASRPTSLPDEQYF. In nucleotides, the CDR3 is TGTGCCAGCAGACCGACTAGCTTACCGGACGAGCAGTACTTC.

The chain links TRBV27 to TRBJ2-5; TRBD2 matches at 9 bases. The CDR3 has 14 residues. Germline trimming cut 6 bases from V and 2 bases from J; bases unmatched to any gene: 4. Germline CDR1 reads MNHEY; CDR2 reads SMNVEV (reference sequence). CDR3 protein: CASRASGTQETQYF. The CDR3 DNA sequence: TGTGCCAGCAGGGCTAGCGGGACTCAAGAGACCCAGTACTTC.

CDR3 nucleotide sequence: TGCGCCAGCAGACCGGGACAGCATAATGAAAAACTGTTTTTT. Protein: CASRPGQHNEKLFF. The chain combines TRBV5-1 with TRBJ1-4, with TRBD1 matching over 7 bases. The trim removed 5 bases at V and 4 bases at J, leaving 5 bases unmatched. CDR1 is SGHRS, CDR2 YFSETQ, per germline. The CDR3 covers 14 residues.

The chain uses TRBV18 and TRBJ2-7; D is ambiguous. CDR3 length: 14 amino acids. The germline V gene has CDR1 KGHSH and CDR2 LQKENI. Trimming took off 6 bases at V and 3 bases at J, with 15 bases between the two ends. The DNA of the CDR3 is TGTGCCAGCTCCTTAGGGAACCAGCTCTACGAGCAGTACTTC. Translation gives CASSLGNQLYEQYF.

V gene TRBV7-8 combines with J gene TRBJ1-1, with unresolved D. Germline CDR1 is SGHVS and CDR2 is FQNEAQ. V was clipped by 1 base and J by 1 base, with 7 bases between them. This CDR3 has 14 residues. CDR3: CASSLEQKNTEAFF. The CDR3 coding sequence is TGTGCCAGCAGCTTAGAACAGAAGAACACTGAAGCTTTCTTT. Looking up the rest from reference TRBV7-8 and TRBJ1-1 gives the full variable domain: GAGVSQSPRYKVAKRGQDVALRCDPISGHVSLFWYQQALGQGPEFLTYFQNEAQLDKSGLPSDRFFAERPEGSVSTLKIQRTQQEDSAVYLCASSLEQKNTEAFFGQGTRLTVV.

A word on this clonotype: A clone one base away is much larger, so this may be a read error. The chain carries TRBV12-3 or TRBV12-4 and TRBJ2-5, with TRBD1 as a possible D gene (6 bases). This CDR3 contains 14 residues. The CDR3 sequence: CASSFGGPQETQHF. The CDR3 DNA reads TGTGCCAGCAGTTTTGGGGGCCCCCAAGAGACCCAGCACTTC.

This chain connects TRBV7-9 to TRBJ2-6; D may correspond to TRBD1 or TRBD2 (5 bases each). Germline V CDR1 and CDR2: SEHNR, FQNEAQ (reference sequence). This CDR3 has 18 amino acids. V was trimmed by 2 bases and J by 0 bases, leaving 14 bases between them. CDR3 residues: CASSLFVWGSSGANVLTF. The CDR3, as DNA: TGTGCCAGCAGCTTATTTGTTTGGGGGTCCTCTGGGGCCAACGTCCTGACTTTC.

In this sample, this clonotype turned up many times. The rearrangement links TRBV12-3 or TRBV12-4 to TRBJ2-1, with 16 bases fitting TRBD2. J was trimmed by 7 bases and V by 5 bases; bases with no gene match: 11. The CDR3 contains 18 residues. The CDR3 is CASSKPGLAGGKWNEQFF. The CDR3 nucleotides read TGTGCCAGCAGTAAACCGGGACTAGCGGGAGGGAAATGGAATGAGCAGTTCTTC.

Worth noting for this clonotype: A much larger clone lies a single base off, so this may be a read error. The gene calls are TRBV6-5 and TRBJ2-6, with unresolved D. Germline CDR1 MNHEY, CDR2 SVGAGI. This CDR3 contains 13 residues. CDR3 nucleotide sequence: TGTGTCAGCAGTTACTCTGGGGCCAACGTCCTGACTTTC. Its protein product is CVSSYSGANVLTF.

The chain is built from TRBV20-1 and TRBJ1-2; 7 nucleotides match TRBD1. V dropped 0 bases and J dropped 4; count of bases not matched to a gene: 8. Germline values: CDR1 DFQATT, CDR2 SNEGSKA (reference sequence). The CDR3 spans 15 residues. As DNA, the CDR3 is TGCAGTGCTAGAGATAGGGGGCGTCTGGTCTATGGCTACACCTTC. Protein: CSARDRGRLVYGYTF.

This clonotype was detected ten times or more. The chain carries TRBV7-2 and TRBJ2-5, with TRBD2 matching over 13 bases. Germline-derived CDR1 and CDR2 are SGHTA and FQGNSA. This CDR3 spans 16 amino acids. Losses at the gene ends were 5 bases for V and 0 bases for J; bases not matched to a gene: 3. CDR3 nucleotide sequence: TGTGCCAGCAGCCAGACTAGCGGGGGGTACCAAGAGACCCAGTACTTC. This translates into CASSQTSGGYQETQYF.

The rearrangement links TRBV5-1 to TRBJ1-1; no reliable D call. V dropped 4 bases and J dropped 3 bases, with 16 bases sitting between them. The germline V gene has CDR1 SGHRS and CDR2 YFSETQ. The CDR3 contains 15 residues. CDR3 DNA: TGCGCCAGCAGCCCCCCCTCAGTGGGGTACACTGAAGCTTTCTTT. As protein: CASSPPSVGYTEAFF. Based on the CDR3 plus reference TRBV5-1 and TRBJ1-1, the full variable domain is KAGVTQTPRYLIKTRGQQVTLSCSPISGHRSVSWYQQTPGQGLQFLFEYFSETQRNKGNFPGRFSGRQFSNSRSEMNVSTLELGDSALYLCASSPPSVGYTEAFFGQGTRLTVV.

The V and J genes are TRBV7-8 and TRBJ2-3; D gene uncertain. The CDR3 is made up of 13 amino acids. Germline-derived CDR1 and CDR2 are SGHVS and FQNEAQ. Trimming took 6 bases from V and 2 from J, leaving 9 bases between them. The CDR3 sequence is CASRLRATDTQYF. The CDR3 DNA sequence: TGTGCCAGCAGACTCCGGGCCACAGATACGCAGTATTTT.

The V call is TRBV20-1, the J call TRBJ2-3, with unresolved D. The germline V gene has CDR1 DFQATT and CDR2 SNEGSKA (reference sequence). The CDR3 is made up of 15 amino acids. The V end lost 3 bases, the J end lost 1 base, and 14 bases lay between the germline ends. The CDR3 DNA reads TGCAGTGCTAGTCCCCCCCAACCGCGCACAGATACGCAGTATTTT. Translating it yields CSASPPQPRTDTQYF.

This clonotype was seen many times. The chain has TRBV10-3 and TRBJ1-4, with D tentatively TRBD1 (5 bases). CDR3 size: 15 residues. Trimming removed 2 bases at V and 4 bases at J, with 11 bases between. Germline V gene data show CDR1 as ENHRY and CDR2 as SYGVKD. The DNA of the CDR3 is TGTGCCATCAGTGAGGCCGACAGTTTTAATGAAAAACTGTTTTTT. The encoded protein is CAISEADSFNEKLFF.

This clonotype was seen only a few times. The chain employs TRBV5-1 and TRBJ2-1, with a tentative D call TRBD2 (6 bases). Trimming pared 4 bases from V and 0 bases from J, leaving 14 bases between. CDR3 length: 16 residues. Per the germline V gene, CDR1 is SGHRS and CDR2 is YFSETQ. The CDR3 DNA sequence: TGCGCCAGCAGCCACATCGGGGGAAGCTCCTACAATGAGCAGTTCTTC. This sequence encodes CASSHIGGSSYNEQFF.

This clonotype was observed a few times. The rearrangement uses TRBV5-1 and TRBJ1-2; the D gene is possibly TRBD1 (5 bases). Trimming removed 4 bases at V and 4 bases at J, with 8 bases between. This CDR3 has 12 amino acids. Germline V gene sequence: CDR1 SGHRS, CDR2 YFSETQ. The CDR3 protein is CASSMDTYGYTF. The CDR3 region has the DNA TGCGCCAGCAGCATGGACACCTATGGCTACACCTTC.

The chain has TRBV20-1 and TRBJ1-1; D remains ambiguous. Germline V gene sequence: CDR1 DFQATT, CDR2 SNEGSKA (reference sequence). V lost 2 bases and J lost 0, with 13 bases in between. This CDR3 contains 15 residues. CDR3 nucleotides: TGCAGTGCTAGATTTCCGGGAATCATGAACACTGAAGCTTTCTTT. Translating gives CSARFPGIMNTEAFF.

The chain combines TRBV3-1 with TRBJ1-1, with D perhaps TRBD1 (5 bases). V shed 5 bases and J shed 8 bases, with 15 bases lying between them. The V gene's germline CDR1 is LGHDT and CDR2 YNNKEL (reference sequence). This CDR3 spans 13 amino acids. CDR3 region: CASSSQQGTEAFF. Here the CDR3 DNA reads TGTGCCAGCAGCTCCCAGCAGGGCACCGAAGCTTTCTTT.

This clonotype was observed a few times. CDR3 coding DNA: TGTGCCAGCAGCTTCCGTAGCGGGAGTGGAGGGGATACGCAGTATTTT. Translated, it gives CASSFRSGSGGDTQYF. The chain is built from TRBV7-3 and TRBJ2-3; 9 nucleotides match TRBD2. Losses at the gene ends were 3 bases for V and 6 bases for J; bases not matched to a gene: 10. The CDR3 has 16 amino acids. CDR1 is SGHTA and CDR2 is FQGTGA in the germline V gene.

This clonotype showed up many times. The J gene is TRBJ2-3, the V gene TRBV12-3 or TRBV12-4, with 9 positions matching TRBD2. Unmatched junction bases numbered 6, after V lost 6 bases and J lost 2 bases. The CDR3 is 15 amino acids. The CDR3 nucleotides read TGTGCCAGCAGACAGACTAGCGGCTCCACAGATACGCAGTATTTT. It encodes CASRQTSGSTDTQYF.

There are many counts of this clonotype. The J gene is TRBJ1-1, the V gene TRBV27; D is possibly TRBD1 (5 bases). CDR3 length: 15 amino acids. V was pared by 2 bases and J by 3 bases, with 13 bases between. Per the germline V gene, CDR1 is MNHEY and CDR2 is SMNVEV (reference sequence). The CDR3 loop is CASSLTTGGYTEAFF. CDR3 nucleotides: TGTGCCAGCAGTTTAACCACAGGAGGGTACACTGAAGCTTTCTTT.

The V gene is TRBV7-3, the J gene TRBJ2-2; the D call may be TRBD1 or TRBD2 (6 bases each). Germline CDR1 is SGHTA and CDR2 is FQGTGA. The V gene lost 3 bases and the J gene lost 0 bases, with 11 bases spanning the gap. The CDR3 has 16 residues. The CDR3 region has the DNA TGTGCCAGCAGCTTCTACGGGGGCTCGAACACCGGGGAGCTGTTTTTT. Residues: CASSFYGGSNTGELFF.

This clonotype came up a few times. The chain uses TRBV7-2 and TRBJ2-2, with D perhaps matching TRBD1 (5 bases). The germline V gene encodes CDR1 SGHTA and CDR2 FQGNSA. V lost 3 bases and J lost 8, with 13 bases in between. This CDR3 contains 14 residues. Here the CDR3 DNA reads TGTGCCAGCAGCTTGGATCAGGGTCCGGGGGAGCTGTTTTTT. Its translation: CASSLDQGPGELFF.